Listed here is a single T cell receptor (beta chain). This sample was taken from a study of blood T cell repertoires in COVID-19. Study-level background: Samples of COVID-19 (acute and convalescent) were obtained from the United States, Italy and Spain.

As handled by the study authors: Estimated nucleated cell counts came from reference gene primer amplification. Using immunoSEQ multiplex PCR, the repertoire was profiled, and TCRdb retains in-frame clones only, with some absent. D and trimming were read from the DNA, whereas the V and J calls and clone size are those reported in that table. The repertoire consists of fewer than 150,000 clones, with approximately 80% occurring once and the leading ten covering roughly 20%. The clonotype was recovered from a man older than 75 with acute or convalescent COVID-19. Sequencing was carried out using peripheral blood.

Written as DNA, the CDR3 is TGTGCCAGCGGACAAGGACAGGGAGGAGAGACCCAGTACTTC. This codes for CASGQGQGGETQYF. The chain uses TRBV2 and TRBJ2-5; 8 nucleotides line up with TRBD1. This CDR3 contains 14 residues. The V segment lost 8 bases and the J segment 4 bases; nucleotides outside the gene matches: 9. Per the germline V gene, CDR1 is SNHLY and CDR2 is FYNNEI.